This TCR beta chain comes out of a study of blood T cell repertoires in COVID-19. Study summary: Specimens from acute and convalescent COVID-19 originated in the United States, Italy and Spain. PBMCs, B-cell-depleted T cells, or T cells were the source of the cDNA or gDNA that made up the material.

In the authors' workflow: Quantification of nucleated cells was approximated via reference gene primer amplification. The repertoire was sequenced with immunoSEQ multiplex PCR; TCRdb's copy has only in-frame clones and lacks some. The V and J calls and clone size come from that table; D and trimming were worked out from the DNA. The table shows approximately 160,000 clones, with 86% occurring only once. V shed 4 bases and J 1 base; nucleotides not matched to a gene: 5. Germline loops: CDR1 GTSNPN, CDR2 SVGIG (reference sequence). This CDR3 contains 14 residues. The sequencing input was peripheral blood. The J gene is TRBJ2-7, the V gene TRBV30; 9 bases align to TRBD1. The sequence came from a woman aged 65 to 85 with acute or convalescent COVID-19. The CDR3 loop reads CAWKDRGRSYEQYF. The CDR3 nucleotides are TGTGCCTGGAAAGACAGGGGGAGGTCCTACGAGCAGTACTTC.